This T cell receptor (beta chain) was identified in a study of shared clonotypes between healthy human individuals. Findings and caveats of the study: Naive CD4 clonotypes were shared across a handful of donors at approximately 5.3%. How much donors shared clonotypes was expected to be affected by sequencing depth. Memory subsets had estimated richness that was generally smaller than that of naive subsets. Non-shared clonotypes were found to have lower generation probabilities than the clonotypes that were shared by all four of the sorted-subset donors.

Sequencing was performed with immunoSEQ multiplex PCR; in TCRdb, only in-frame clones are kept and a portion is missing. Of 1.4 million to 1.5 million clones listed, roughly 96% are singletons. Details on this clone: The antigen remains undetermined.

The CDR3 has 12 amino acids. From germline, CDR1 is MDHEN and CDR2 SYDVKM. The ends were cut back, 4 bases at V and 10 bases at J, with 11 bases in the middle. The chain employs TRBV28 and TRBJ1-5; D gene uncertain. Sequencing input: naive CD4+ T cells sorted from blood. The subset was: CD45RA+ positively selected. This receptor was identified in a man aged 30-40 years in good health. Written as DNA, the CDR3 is TGTGCCAGCAGTTCACCTGGGAGCCCCCAGCATTTT. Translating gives CASSSPGSPQHF.